Included here is one T cell receptor beta chain sequence, with context. Its antigen remains unidentified. From germline, CDR1 is SGHVS and CDR2 FNYEAQ. The CDR3 is 14 residues long. UMI-tagged TRB cDNA libraries were built via 5' RACE. TCRdb re-called the 5' RACE reads, yielding one record per CDR3 amino acid sequence without DNA. Found here are 45,000 or so distinct CDR3 sequences; the top ten clones hold 1.5% to 2%. The entry originates in a study of CXCR3-negative and CXCR3-positive naive CD8 T cells. Findings and caveats of the study: Naive cells that were CXCR3-positive had more hydrophobic TRB CDR3s (compared with CXCR3-negative naive cells). High diversity, comparable across both naive subsets, contrasted with much lower diversity in memory CD8+ cells.

This sequence was found in a human donor in good health. Some clones in this sample may be carry-over from other donors' samples. Sequencing input: naive CXCR3- CD8+ T cells from blood. Noted subset: CD45RO-CCR7+CD27+CD95- naive CD8+ T cells lacking CXCR3 (TNR3-). The chain employs TRBV7-6 and TRBJ1-2; with no DNA, the TCRdb D assignment of TRBD1 cannot be verified. The CDR3 spells CASSLDGTYDGYTF.